Listed here are 32 T cell receptor beta chains from one sample, sequenced in a study of shared clonotypes between healthy human individuals. Some clones are missing from TCRdb's copy, which holds only in-frame ones; the method was immunoSEQ multiplex PCR. The sample has approximately 500,000 clones, more than 65% seen once; the top ten hold more than 9.5%. Material for sequencing was PBMCs. These receptors were taken from a woman aged 40 to 55 in good health. Some clones in this sample may be carry-over from other donors' samples.

The rearrangement joins TRBV15 to TRBJ1-4, with D maybe TRBD1 (6 bases). The CDR3 length is 15 residues. V was pared by 1 base and J by 12 bases, with 18 bases between. Germline CDR1 LNHNV, CDR2 YYDKDF (reference sequence). CDR3 residues: CATSRGGGRRTELFF. In DNA form, the CDR3 reads TGTGCCACCAGCAGAGGCGGGGGCAGGCGGACGGAACTGTTTTTT.

This clone was found many times. The chain combines TRBV4-3 with TRBJ1-5, with D hard to call. The CDR3 loop spans 16 amino acids. Trimming removed 0 bases at V and 3 bases at J, with 12 bases between. Germline CDR1 is LGHNA and CDR2 is YSLEER. CDR3 amino acids: CASSQESGRYNQPQHF. The CDR3 nucleotides are TGCGCCAGCAGCCAAGAGTCCGGGAGATACAATCAGCCCCAGCATTTT.

This clone was counted once. The chain links TRBV15 to TRBJ2-1; maybe TRBD2 (6 bases). Trimming cost V 3 bases and J 7 bases, with 16 bases left between them. Per the germline V gene, CDR1 is LNHNV and CDR2 is YYDKDF (reference sequence). The CDR3 length is 15 residues. The CDR3 sequence is CATSSKKYSGNEQFF. The CDR3, as DNA: TGTGCCACCAGCAGTAAAAAATATAGCGGAAATGAGCAGTTCTTC.

The chain employs TRBV11-1 and TRBJ2-7; 10 bases are shared with TRBD1. The CDR3 consists of 14 residues. The V and J ends lost 5 bases and 4 bases, in that order; junction bases with no gene match: 5. Per germline, CDR1 SGHAT and CDR2 FQDESV (reference sequence). CDR3 nucleotides: TGTGCCAGCAGCAGGCGGACAGGGGGGTACGAGCAGTACTTC. It codes for CASSRRTGGYEQYF.

About this clone itself: This likely came from a read error, as a far larger clone is one base away. The chain couples TRBV28 to TRBJ2-7; 7 bases fit TRBD2. The germline V gene encodes CDR1 MDHEN and CDR2 SYDVKM. The CDR3 is 14 amino acids. CDR3 sequence: CATLQLAETYEQCF. In DNA form, the CDR3 reads TGTGCCACACTTCAGCTAGCGGAAACCTACGAGCAGTGCTTC.

The chain links TRBV5-1 to TRBJ2-1, with TRBD2 matching 7 bases. CDR1 is SGHRS, CDR2 YFSETQ, per germline. The CDR3 is 16 amino acids. V gave up 4 bases and J gave up 8 bases; unmatched junction bases: 15. This CDR3 is CASSPLAGASGDEQFF. CDR3 coding DNA: TGCGCCAGCAGCCCCCTGGCGGGAGCTTCCGGGGATGAGCAGTTCTTC.

Only a few counts were recorded for this clone. This sequence joins TRBV5-1 and TRBJ2-5, with D hard to call. This CDR3 is 17 amino acids long. V lost 0 bases, J lost 3 bases, and 18 bases lay in between. Germline V lookup: CDR1 SGHRS, CDR2 YFSETQ. CDR3 nucleotide sequence: TGCGCCAGCAGCTTGGACAGTTCCCCCGGGTCCAAAGAGACCCAGTACTTC. Its protein product is CASSLDSSPGSKETQYF.

The genes are TRBV18 and TRBJ2-5, with 11 positions matching TRBD1. The CDR3 loop spans 15 amino acids. The J segment lost 7 bases and the V segment lost 6 bases, leaving 10 bases of the junction unmatched. Germline V CDR1 and CDR2: KGHSH, LQKENI. Here the CDR3 reads CASSPRDRGVGTQYF. The CDR3 region has the DNA TGTGCCAGCTCCCCCCGGGACAGGGGGGTAGGGACCCAGTACTTC.

The chain has TRBV5-4 and TRBJ2-6; maybe TRBD2 (5 bases). The CDR3 consists of 15 residues. Per the germline V gene, CDR1 is SGHNT and CDR2 is YYREEE (reference sequence). The ends were cut back, 5 bases at V and 2 bases at J, with 11 bases in the middle. The CDR3 region has the DNA TGTGCCAGCAGAGCAAGGAGGACTGGGGCCAACGTCCTGACTTTC. This translates into CASRARRTGANVLTF. Filled out from reference TRBV5-4 and TRBJ2-6, the complete variable domain reads ETGVTQSPTHLIKTRGQQVTLRCSSQSGHNTVSWYQQALGQGPQFIFQYYREEENGRGNFPPRFSGLQFPNYSSELNVNALELDDSALYLCASRARRTGANVLTFGAGSRLTVL.

Ten or more counts support this clone. Other DNA sequences within the sample encode an identical CDR3. This chain uses TRBV10-2 with TRBJ1-2; D possibly corresponds to TRBD1 (5 bases). The CDR3 consists of 13 residues. Germline V gives CDR1 WSHSY, CDR2 SAAADI. Trimming left V 0 bases short and J 3 bases short, with 5 bases between. CDR3 amino acids: CASSESGDYGYTF. The CDR3 DNA sequence: TGCGCCAGCAGTGAGTCGGGGGACTATGGCTACACCTTC.

This clone was picked up one time. The chain carries TRBV5-1 and TRBJ1-4; weak D call: TRBD1 (6 bases). There are 14 residues in the CDR3. Germline V CDR1 and CDR2: SGHRS, YFSETQ. With 7 bases removed from V and 5 bases from J, the gap between germline ends came to 15 bases. The CDR3 sequence is CASSLGGRNEKLFF. CDR3 DNA sequence: TGCGCCAGCTCCCTAGGGGGGAGAAATGAAAAACTGTTTTTT.

This chain joins TRBV19 and TRBJ2-1; D unresolved. Trimming cost V 5 bases and J 10 bases, with 18 bases left between them. Germline CDR1 reads LNHDA; CDR2 reads SQIVND (reference sequence). The CDR3 covers 14 residues. CDR3 sequence reads: CASSPQQKALEQFF. CDR3 coding DNA: TGTGCCAGTAGTCCCCAACAGAAAGCGTTGGAGCAGTTCTTC.

The chain joins TRBV7-3 to TRBJ2-2; 7 bases match TRBD1. The CDR3 is 15 amino acids. With V trimmed by 5 bases and J by 3 bases, 6 bases remained unmatched. Germline V gene sequence: CDR1 SGHTA, CDR2 FQGTGA. The CDR3 reads CASSTRQGDTGELFF. Here the CDR3 DNA reads TGTGCCAGCAGCACGAGACAGGGAGACACCGGGGAGCTGTTTTTT.

The chain recombines TRBV5-6 with TRBJ2-7; D gene unclear. The CDR3 covers 13 residues. Trimming pared 1 base from V and 5 bases from J, leaving 10 bases between. The germline CDR1 and CDR2 sequences are SGHDT and YYEEEE. This CDR3 is CASSLKHGDEQYF. The CDR3 DNA reads TGTGCCAGCAGCTTGAAACATGGGGACGAGCAGTACTTC.

The chain uses TRBV7-2 and TRBJ1-6, with D tentatively TRBD1 (5 bases). This CDR3 has 14 residues. Germline-derived CDR1 and CDR2 are SGHTA and FQGNSA. V lost 5 bases and J 9 bases, leaving 14 bases between the germline ends. The CDR3 nucleotides read TGTGCCAGCAGCGCCGGACAAACCGGTTCACCCCTCCACTTT. It encodes CASSAGQTGSPLHF.

The chain has TRBV7-3 and TRBJ2-3; the D is unclear. This CDR3 is built from 12 residues. V was cut by 2 bases and J by 5 bases, with 5 bases left in between. Germline-derived CDR1 and CDR2 are SGHTA and FQGTGA. The CDR3 sequence: CASSLFGDTQYF. The CDR3, as DNA: TGTGCCAGCAGCTTATTTGGAGATACGCAGTATTTT.

This rearrangement joins TRBV29-1 to TRBJ2-5; D is ambiguous. The V end was cut by 7 bases, the J end by 5 bases, with 11 bases between. This CDR3 has 11 residues. Germline V gene lookup returns CDR1 SQVTM and CDR2 ANQGSEA. CDR3 nucleotides: TGCAGCGCCGGACCCCTGGAGACCCAGTACTTC. As protein: CSAGPLETQYF.

The chain is built from TRBV30 and TRBJ1-5; the D is unclear. CDR1 is GTSNPN and CDR2 is SVGIG in the germline V gene (reference sequence). CDR3 length: 13 residues. V gave up 0 bases and J gave up 4 bases, with 7 bases separating them. CDR3 nucleotide sequence: TGTGCCTGGAGTGTTGTTAGTAATCAGCCCCAGCATTTT. This codes for CAWSVVSNQPQHF.

The chain has TRBV29-1 and TRBJ2-1; D is perhaps TRBD2 (6 bases). The germline V and J ends were trimmed by 8 bases and 8 bases, with 19 bases remaining between them. Germline V gene data show CDR1 as SQVTM and CDR2 as ANQGSEA. This CDR3 is 13 amino acids long. The CDR3 DNA follows: TGCAGCTCCCGAACCGGGGGAGGAGATGAGCAGTTCTTC. Encoded protein: CSSRTGGGDEQFF.

This clone was seen a handful of times. The V and J genes are TRBV7-9 and TRBJ2-5; 7 bases are shared with TRBD2. The ends lost 5 bases at V and 11 bases at J; junction bases unmatched: 20. Per germline, CDR1 SEHNR and CDR2 FQNEAQ (reference sequence). This CDR3 has 16 amino acids. CDR3 loop: CASSPRGDPRPGEQYF. CDR3 nucleotides: TGTGCCAGCAGCCCCCGGGGGGACCCCAGGCCGGGGGAGCAGTACTTC. The whole variable domain, remainder taken from reference TRBV7-9 and TRBJ2-5, is DTGVSQNPRHKITKRGQNVTFRCDPISEHNRLYWYRQTLGQGPEFLTYFQNEAQLEKSRLLSDRFSAERPKGSFSTLEIQRTEQGDSAMYLCASSPRGDPRPGEQYFGPGTRLLVL.

On this clone: The sample contains more than one DNA sequence encoding this CDR3. This chain uses TRBV9 with TRBJ1-1; 7 bases line up with TRBD1. This CDR3 comprises 14 residues. CDR1 is SGDLS and CDR2 is YYNGEE in the germline V gene. The J segment lost 1 base and the V segment lost 4 bases, leaving 4 bases of the junction unmatched. CDR3 sequence (DNA): TGTGCCAGCAGCTCACGGACAGGGAACACTGAAGCTTTCTTT. Residues: CASSSRTGNTEAFF.

V is TRBV7-9 and J is TRBJ2-2; D is possibly TRBD1 (6 bases). Looked up from germline, CDR1 is SEHNR and CDR2 is FQNEAQ (reference sequence). This CDR3 contains 18 residues. Trimming removed 2 bases from V and 4 bases from J, with 20 bases in between. The CDR3 DNA reads TGTGCCAGCAGCTTACCGACACAGGGAGCGTCGTCCACCGGGGAGCTGTTTTTT. This gives the protein CASSLPTQGASSTGELFF.

This sequence joins TRBV28 and TRBJ1-4, with D tentatively TRBD1 (6 bases). The CDR3 contains 14 residues. V dropped 6 bases and J dropped 5 bases, with 13 bases sitting between them. CDR1 and CDR2 from the germline V gene are MDHEN and SYDVKM. In DNA, the CDR3 is TGTGCCAGCAGGGTACAGGGTGGGAATGAAAAACTGTTTTTT. It yields the protein CASRVQGGNEKLFF. Full variable domain (missing parts from reference TRBV28 and TRBJ1-4): DVKVTQSSRYLVKRTGEKVFLECVQDMDHENMFWYRQDPGLGLRLIYFSYDVKMKEKGDIPEGYSVSREKKERFSLILESASTNQTSMYLCASRVQGGNEKLFFGSGTQLSVL.

With respect to this clone: A read error is the likely source, as a far larger clone sits one nucleotide away. The identical CDR3 is also encoded by other nucleotide sequences in the sample. V usage is TRBV30 and J usage is TRBJ1-4; maybe TRBD1 (5 bases). This CDR3 has 15 residues. The germline gives CDR1 GTSNPN, CDR2 SVGIG (reference sequence). CDR3 sequence (DNA): TGTGCCTGGAGTGTACTGGGCGGGACTAATGAAAAACTGTTTTTC. Residues: CAWSVLGGTNEKLFF.

The J gene is TRBJ2-5, the V gene TRBV30; 15 nucleotides align to TRBD2. The CDR3 sequence is 17 residues long. Germline values: CDR1 GTSNPN, CDR2 SVGIG (reference sequence). V shed 8 bases, J shed 3 bases, and the junction held 13 bases outside the gene matches. CDR3 sequence reads: CAPPRTSGREMEETQYF. The DNA of the CDR3 is TGTGCCCCACCACGGACTAGCGGGAGGGAAATGGAAGAGACCCAGTACTTC.

This clone occurred a few times. The chain couples TRBV7-9 to TRBJ1-2; the D gene is possibly TRBD1 (5 bases). Per germline, CDR1 SEHNR and CDR2 FQNEAQ (reference sequence). V gave up 5 bases and J gave up 7 bases, with 11 bases separating them. This CDR3 contains 12 residues. CDR3 nucleotide sequence: TGTGCCAGCAGCCGCCCAGGGTTTGGCTACACCTTC. As protein: CASSRPGFGYTF.

The V gene is TRBV6-6, the J gene TRBJ2-7, with D perhaps matching TRBD1 or TRBD2 (5 bases each). Germline V CDR1 and CDR2: MNHNY, SVGAGI (reference sequence). The CDR3 is 15 amino acids. Trimming pared 7 bases from V and 0 bases from J, leaving 16 bases between. The DNA of the CDR3 is TGTGCCAGCACCGACGCCGGGGCACCCTCCTACGAGCAGTACTTC. Translation gives CASTDAGAPSYEQYF.

The chain recombines TRBV5-1 with TRBJ2-3; 7 bases are a match to TRBD1. Germline CDR1 and CDR2: SGHRS and YFSETQ. Trimming at V came to 3 bases and at J to 4 bases, leaving 5 bases not matched to a gene. This CDR3 region has 14 residues. CDR3 protein: CASSSTGRADTQYF. CDR3 nucleotide sequence: TGCGCCAGCAGCTCGACAGGGCGGGCAGATACGCAGTATTTT.

The chain carries TRBV6-5 and TRBJ2-3; D may be TRBD1 or TRBD2 (5 bases each). The V end was cut by 0 bases, the J end by 7 bases, with 11 bases between. Germline values: CDR1 MNHEY, CDR2 SVGAGI. This CDR3 is 14 amino acids long. CDR3 protein: CASSYSRGVNTQYF. DNA of the CDR3: TGTGCCAGCAGTTACTCTAGGGGAGTAAATACGCAGTATTTT.

The V and J genes are TRBV7-6 and TRBJ2-7; 7 bases map to TRBD1. The V gene end was trimmed by 3 bases and the J gene end by 2 bases; junction bases not matched to a gene: 7. From germline, CDR1 is SGHVS and CDR2 FNYEAQ. The CDR3 is 15 residues long. The CDR3 here is CASSFDRARAYEQYF. The DNA for the CDR3 is TGTGCCAGCAGCTTCGACAGGGCGCGAGCCTACGAGCAGTACTTC.

The V gene is TRBV21-1, the J gene TRBJ2-3; the table's D call, TRBD2, was not checked against the DNA. TRBV21-1 is a pseudogene. The CDR3 contains 17 residues. The CDR3 is CASSNRSRGLVTDTQYF. CDR3 sequence (DNA): TGTGCCAGCAGCAATCGGTCCAGAGGACTAGTCACAGATACGCAGTATTTT.

J is TRBJ2-2 and V is TRBV30; 10 bases are shared with TRBD1. The trim removed 5 bases at V and 0 bases at J, leaving 0 bases unmatched. This CDR3 has 14 amino acids. Germline V gives CDR1 GTSNPN, CDR2 SVGIG (reference sequence). CDR3 sequence: CAWGTGANTGELFF. The CDR3 DNA reads as TGTGCCTGGGGGACAGGGGCGAACACCGGGGAGCTGTTTTTT.